These 32 T cell receptor beta chains were sequenced from one sample in a study of T cell changes during pregnancy in multiple sclerosis. Only in-frame clones appear in the TCRdb table, and some are missing; sequencing was by immunoSEQ multiplex PCR. The table shows around 70,000 clones, with roughly 94% occurring only once. The sequencing here drew on peripheral blood, taken in the third trimester of pregnancy. Every receptor here comes from a female donor with multiple sclerosis, enrolled in a pregnancy study.

V is TRBV9 and J is TRBJ2-1, with 8 bases lining up with TRBD2. The CDR3 runs to 17 residues. Germline CDR1 reads SGDLS; CDR2 reads YYNGEE. The trim removed 0 bases at V and 2 bases at J, leaving 7 bases unmatched. CDR3 sequence (DNA): TGTGCCAGCAGCGTAGCTGGGCGGGGGGAGCCCTACAATGAGCAGTTCTTC. As protein: CASSVAGRGEPYNEQFF.

The chain links TRBV12-5 to TRBJ2-3; 8 bases are a match to TRBD2. This CDR3 is built from 14 residues. Germline V gives CDR1 LGHNT, CDR2 FRNRAP. J was trimmed by 4 bases and V by 2 bases; bases with no gene match: 2. The CDR3 nucleotides read TGTGCTAGTGGTTTGTCGGGGGGGCCAGATACGCAGTATTTT. Its protein is CASGLSGGPDTQYF.

The rearrangement links TRBV19 to TRBJ1-5; 7 bases agree with TRBD1. The CDR3 runs to 15 residues. The germline CDR1 and CDR2 sequences are LNHDA and SQIVND (reference sequence). Losses at the gene ends were 6 bases for V and 4 bases for J; bases not matched to a gene: 9. The CDR3 region has the DNA TGTGCCAGTAGCCCTGCCAGGGGGAAGAATCAGCCCCAGCATTTT. It codes for CASSPARGKNQPQHF.

This rearrangement joins TRBV4-3 to TRBJ1-6, with D tentatively TRBD1 (5 bases). This CDR3 contains 15 residues. Germline V gene sequence: CDR1 LGHNA, CDR2 YSLEER. Trimming removed 2 bases at V and 9 bases at J, with 14 bases between. CDR3 coding DNA: TGCGCCAGCAGCCAACTGACAGTTAAGGGTTCACCCCTCCACTTT. Translation gives CASSQLTVKGSPLHF.

V is TRBV29-1 and J is TRBJ2-2; 7 positions match TRBD2. The V gene end was trimmed by 6 bases and the J gene end by 5 bases; junction bases not matched to a gene: 15. This CDR3 has 16 residues. CDR1 is SQVTM, CDR2 ANQGSEA, per germline. This CDR3 is CSVPKVGGRVTGELFF. CDR3 nucleotides: TGCAGCGTGCCCAAAGTGGGGGGGAGGGTAACCGGGGAGCTGTTTTTT.

This clone was seen only once. This CDR3 reads CASSAGTSGNEQFF. The CDR3 nucleotides read TGTGCCAGCAGCGCCGGGACTAGCGGCAATGAGCAGTTCTTC. This chain connects TRBV7-3 to TRBJ2-1, with 11 bases matching TRBD2. Germline V CDR1 and CDR2: SGHTA, FQGTGA. Germline trimming cut 5 bases from V and 6 bases from J; bases unmatched to any gene: 3. The CDR3 totals 14 residues. Based on the CDR3 plus reference TRBV7-3 and TRBJ2-1, the full variable domain is GAGVSQTPSNKVTEKGKYVELRCDPISGHTALYWYRQSLGQGPEFLIYFQGTGAADDSGLPNDRFFAVRPEGSVSTLKIQRTERGDSAVYLCASSAGTSGNEQFFGPGTRLTVL.

V is TRBV6-6 and J is TRBJ1-1; a possible D gene is TRBD1 (5 bases). From germline, CDR1 is MNHNY and CDR2 SVGAGI (reference sequence). CDR3 size: 13 residues. V lost 6 bases and J lost 6, with 14 bases in between. The CDR3 region is CASSSSGWAEAFF. As DNA, the CDR3 is TGTGCCAGCAGCTCGTCAGGGTGGGCTGAAGCTTTCTTT.

The chain uses TRBV6-6 and TRBJ2-5, with D perhaps matching TRBD2 (6 bases). CDR1 MNHNY and CDR2 SVGAGI come from the germline V gene (reference sequence). This CDR3 has 16 amino acids. Between the trimmed V and J ends, which lost 0 bases and 1 base, there was a span of 12 bases. The CDR3 bases are TGTGCCAGCAGTTACTCTGCAATCGGGAGCCAAGAGACCCAGTACTTC. Translating it yields CASSYSAIGSQETQYF.

The V call is TRBV6-5, the J call TRBJ2-5; D is possibly TRBD2 (5 bases). Germline loops: CDR1 MNHEY, CDR2 SVGAGI. The CDR3 is 14 residues long. V was shortened by 5 bases and J by 0 bases, with 10 bases between the two germline ends. CDR3 DNA: TGTGCCAGCAGTCGGACGGGGTACCAAGAGACCCAGTACTTC. This sequence encodes CASSRTGYQETQYF.

V gene TRBV9 combines with J gene TRBJ2-3; TRBD2 agrees at 7 bases. Unmatched junction bases numbered 6, after V lost 4 bases and J lost 1 base. CDR3 length: 15 amino acids. CDR1 and CDR2 (germline): SGDLS, YYNGEE. CDR3: CASSPRLARTDTQYF. DNA for the CDR3: TGTGCCAGCAGCCCTCGACTAGCTCGCACAGATACGCAGTATTTT.

This chain links TRBV12-1 with TRBJ1-1; the table gives TRBD1 as D, unverified against the DNA. TRBV12-1 is shown as a pseudogene. The CDR3 is 17 residues long. This chain's CDR3 is CASSLDRGGILGTEAFF. The CDR3 bases are TGTGCCAGCAGCTTGGACAGGGGGGGGATCTTGGGCACTGAAGCTTTCTTT.

V and J are TRBV5-4 and TRBJ2-7; 7 bases are a match to TRBD2. The CDR3 has 15 residues. V shed 0 bases and J 6 bases; nucleotides not matched to a gene: 9. Germline V gene lookup returns CDR1 SGHNT and CDR2 YYREEE (reference sequence). CDR3 sequence: CASSLAGGSQREQYF. In nucleotides, the CDR3 is TGTGCCAGCAGCTTGGCCGGGGGGAGTCAGCGCGAGCAGTACTTC.

This clone is a singleton in its sample. V is TRBV6-4 and J is TRBJ1-1; TRBD1 agrees at 7 bases. V shed 5 bases, J shed 1 base, and the junction held 4 bases outside the gene matches. The CDR3 is made up of 14 amino acids. From germline, CDR1 is MRHNA and CDR2 SNTAGT. The CDR3 nucleotides read TGTGCCAGCAGTCGGGACAGCTCGAACACTGAAGCTTTCTTT. Protein sequence: CASSRDSSNTEAFF.

V and J are TRBV19 and TRBJ1-6; tentative D call: TRBD1 (6 bases). Trimming took off 1 base at V and 8 bases at J, with 12 bases between the two ends. The CDR3 runs to 15 residues. Germline V gene data show CDR1 as LNHDA and CDR2 as SQIVND (reference sequence). CDR3 nucleotides: TGTGCCAGTAGTATAGGTGGGGGGGCGGATTCACCCCTCCACTTT. Its protein is CASSIGGGADSPLHF.

CDR3 nucleotide sequence: TGTGCCAGTAGTATAGTCCCGGACAGGGCCTATAGCAATCAGCCCCAGCATTTT. Translated: CASSIVPDRAYSNQPQHF. The chain combines TRBV19 with TRBJ1-5; 8 bases are shared with TRBD1. The length of the CDR3 is 18 residues. Germline loops: CDR1 LNHDA, CDR2 SQIVND (reference sequence). Trimming removed 1 base from V and 0 bases from J; junction bases left unmatched: 8.

The CDR3 loop is CASSLAVGQETQYF. DNA for the CDR3: TGCGCCAGCAGCCTCGCGGTAGGCCAAGAGACCCAGTACTTC. The gene calls are TRBV4-1 and TRBJ2-5; no reliable D call. Germline CDR1 reads MGHRA; CDR2 reads YSYEKL. The CDR3 length is 14 residues. Trimming left V 4 bases short and J 1 base short, with 10 bases between.

The chain employs TRBV2 and TRBJ2-7; TRBD2 is a possible D gene (6 bases). Trimming pared 8 bases from V and 3 bases from J, leaving 17 bases between. Germline V gene sequence: CDR1 SNHLY, CDR2 FYNNEI. The CDR3 length is 14 residues. The DNA of the CDR3 is TGTGCCAGCCTCTCCGGGGGTAGCAGCTACGAGCAGTACTTC. It codes for CASLSGGSSYEQYF.

This clone was observed a single time. The chain uses TRBV25-1 and TRBJ1-5, with a possible D match to TRBD1 (6 bases). Trimming removed 2 bases from V and 3 bases from J, with 11 bases in between. CDR1 and CDR2 from the germline V gene are MGHDK and SYGVNS. The CDR3 length is 15 residues. CDR3 amino acids: CASSEMTGLNQPQHF. Here the CDR3 DNA reads TGTGCCAGCAGTGAAATGACAGGCCTCAATCAGCCCCAGCATTTT.

This chain uses TRBV4-1 with TRBJ1-1, with D possibly being TRBD1 (5 bases). CDR3 length: 13 amino acids. Germline-derived CDR1 and CDR2 are MGHRA and YSYEKL. V was pared by 6 bases and J by 6 bases, with 14 bases between. CDR3 in amino acids: CASSPQGKSEAFF. Here the CDR3 DNA reads TGCGCCAGCAGTCCTCAGGGAAAGTCTGAAGCTTTCTTT.

The chain employs TRBV7-9 and TRBJ2-1, with TRBD2 identical over 12 bases. The CDR3 is made up of 15 amino acids. The junction had 1 base not matched to a gene; V was cut back by 2 bases and J by 5 bases. Germline V gene lookup returns CDR1 SEHNR and CDR2 FQNEAQ (reference sequence). The CDR3 DNA reads TGTGCCAGCAGCTTACTAGCGGGGGGGGACAATGAGCAGTTCTTC. Protein sequence: CASSLLAGGDNEQFF.

V and J are TRBV4-2 and TRBJ2-7; TRBD1 matches 7 bases. The CDR3 length is 16 residues. The germline V gene encodes CDR1 LGHNA and CDR2 YNFKEQ. V lost 4 bases to trimming and J lost 0 bases; unmatched junction nucleotides: 9. The CDR3 DNA reads as TGTGCCAGCAGCCCTCAAACCCGGGACAGCTCCTACGAGCAGTACTTC. As protein: CASSPQTRDSSYEQYF.

The rearrangement links TRBV19 to TRBJ1-1; D is uncertain. Germline CDR1 is LNHDA and CDR2 is SQIVND (reference sequence). The CDR3 sequence is 13 residues long. Deletions cut 0 bases from V and 4 bases from J, with 6 bases between. The CDR3 here is CASSIEEATEAFF. For the CDR3, the DNA is TGTGCCAGTAGTATAGAGGAGGCCACTGAAGCTTTCTTT.

V and J are TRBV2 and TRBJ2-7; possibly TRBD2 for D (6 bases). Trimming cost V 7 bases and J 2 bases, with 15 bases left between them. The CDR3 covers 14 residues. Germline-derived CDR1 and CDR2 are SNHLY and FYNNEI. The CDR3 nucleotides read TGTGCCAGCACCCGAAGGGACTTAACCTACGAGCAGTACTTC. Translating it yields CASTRRDLTYEQYF.

This clone was counted once. The rearrangement links TRBV2 to TRBJ1-1, with D possibly TRBD1 on 6 matching bases. Germline-derived CDR1 and CDR2 are SNHLY and FYNNEI. V gave up 3 bases and J gave up 6 bases, with 17 bases separating them. The CDR3 has 15 amino acids. CDR3 sequence reads: CASSESMDREAEAFF. The DNA of the CDR3 is TGTGCCAGCAGTGAGTCTATGGACAGAGAGGCTGAAGCTTTCTTT. The full variable domain, with the rest looked up from reference TRBV2 and TRBJ1-1, is EPEVTQTPSHQVTQMGQEVILRCVPISNHLYFYWYRQILGQKVEFLVSFYNNEISEKSEIFDDQFSVERPDGSNFTLKIRSTKLEDSAMYFCASSESMDREAEAFFGQGTRLTVV.

The J gene is TRBJ2-1, the V gene TRBV6-6; TRBD2 matches 8 bases. This CDR3 spans 16 amino acids. Unmatched junction bases numbered 10, after V lost 6 bases and J lost 3 bases. Germline V gene sequence: CDR1 MNHNY, CDR2 SVGAGI (reference sequence). This CDR3 reads CASRGPLAVVYNEQFF. CDR3 nucleotides: TGTGCCAGCAGAGGCCCACTAGCGGTAGTCTACAATGAGCAGTTCTTC.

This chain uses TRBV28 with TRBJ2-3; maybe TRBD2 (7 bases). CDR1 MDHEN and CDR2 SYDVKM come from the germline V gene. This CDR3 has 16 amino acids. V was trimmed by 7 bases and J by 6 bases, leaving 23 bases between them. The CDR3 DNA follows: TGTGCCAGCACTAACGGCGGGGGCCTCACTCGGGATACGCAGTATTTT. This gives the protein CASTNGGGLTRDTQYF.

The chain is built from TRBV9 and TRBJ1-6; TRBD1 is a possible D gene (5 bases). There are 17 residues in the CDR3. Trimming shortened V by 2 bases and J by 0 bases, and 12 bases separated the two germline ends. Germline V CDR1 and CDR2: SGDLS, YYNGEE. CDR3 sequence (DNA): TGTGCCAGCAGCGTTGGACGGGGGAGCTCCTATAATTCACCCCTCCACTTT. The encoded protein is CASSVGRGSSYNSPLHF. The whole variable domain, remainder taken from reference TRBV9 and TRBJ1-6, is DSGVTQTPKHLITATGQRVTLRCSPRSGDLSVYWYQQSLDQGLQFLIQYYNGEERAKGNILERFSAQQFPDLHSELNLSSLELGDSALYFCASSVGRGSSYNSPLHFGNGTRLTVT.

V is TRBV5-5 and J is TRBJ2-5; 8 bases are a match to TRBD1. The CDR3 has 13 residues. Germline lookup yields CDR1 SGHKS and CDR2 YYEKEE (reference sequence). Losses at the gene ends were 4 bases for V and 5 bases for J; bases not matched to a gene: 4. Written as DNA, the CDR3 is TGTGCCAGCAGCCTAAACAGGGGGGAGACCCAGTACTTC. Translated: CASSLNRGETQYF.

The rearrangement links TRBV27 to TRBJ2-7, with D maybe TRBD2 (5 bases). V gave up 1 base and J gave up 0 bases, with 13 bases separating them. This CDR3 region has 16 residues. Germline CDR1 reads MNHEY; CDR2 reads SMNVEV (reference sequence). CDR3 nucleotides: TGTGCCAGCAGTTTATTTCCGGGATCCCTCTCCTACGAGCAGTACTTC. Protein sequence: CASSLFPGSLSYEQYF.

V usage is TRBV18 and J usage is TRBJ1-5; 10 nucleotides align to TRBD1. J was trimmed by 5 bases and V by 1 base; bases with no gene match: 2. The CDR3 is 15 amino acids. The germline V gene has CDR1 KGHSH and CDR2 LQKENI. CDR3 sequence: CASSPQGTGDQPQHF. The CDR3, as DNA: TGTGCCAGCTCACCACAAGGGACAGGGGATCAGCCCCAGCATTTT.

This clone was counted between two and nine times. The CDR3 reads CASSNRGINYGYTF. The CDR3 nucleotides read TGTGCCAGCAGCAACAGGGGGATTAACTATGGCTACACCTTC. The rearrangement uses TRBV6-5 and TRBJ1-2; 8 bases are shared with TRBD1. Per germline, CDR1 MNHEY and CDR2 SVGAGI. The CDR3 spans 14 residues. With V trimmed by 6 bases and J by 1 base, 4 bases remained unmatched.

The chain uses TRBV4-1 and TRBJ2-4; D not certain. V lost 1 base and J 1 base, leaving 14 bases between the germline ends. CDR1 is MGHRA and CDR2 is YSYEKL in the germline V gene. The CDR3 totals 17 residues. CDR3 residues: CASSQGTTPRAKNIQYF. As DNA, the CDR3 is TGCGCCAGCAGCCAAGGCACCACGCCTAGGGCCAAAAACATTCAGTACTTC.